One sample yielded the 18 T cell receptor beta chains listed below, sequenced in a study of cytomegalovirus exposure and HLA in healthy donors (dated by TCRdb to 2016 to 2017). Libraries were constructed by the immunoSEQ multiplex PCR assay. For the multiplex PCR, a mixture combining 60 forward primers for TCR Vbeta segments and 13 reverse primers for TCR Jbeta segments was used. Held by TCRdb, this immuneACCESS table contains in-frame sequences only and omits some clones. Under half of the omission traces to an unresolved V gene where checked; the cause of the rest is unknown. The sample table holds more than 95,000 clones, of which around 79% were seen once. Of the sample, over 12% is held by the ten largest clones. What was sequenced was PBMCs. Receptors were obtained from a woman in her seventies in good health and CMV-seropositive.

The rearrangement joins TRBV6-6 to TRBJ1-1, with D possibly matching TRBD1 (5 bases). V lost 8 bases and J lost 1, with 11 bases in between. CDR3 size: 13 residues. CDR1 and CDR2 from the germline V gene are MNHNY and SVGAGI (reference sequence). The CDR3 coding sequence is TGTGCCAGCGGCCGGGACTGGAACACTGAAGCTTTCTTT. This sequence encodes CASGRDWNTEAFF.

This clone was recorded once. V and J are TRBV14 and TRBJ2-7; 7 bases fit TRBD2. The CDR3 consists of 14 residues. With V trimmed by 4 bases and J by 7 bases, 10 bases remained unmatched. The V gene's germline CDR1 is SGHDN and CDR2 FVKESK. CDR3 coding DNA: TGTGCCAGCAGCCTAGGGCGGGGGTCGCGGGAGCAGTACTTC. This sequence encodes CASSLGRGSREQYF. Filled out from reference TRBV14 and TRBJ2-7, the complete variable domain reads EAGVTQFPSHSVIEKGQTVTLRCDPISGHDNLYWYRRVMGKEIKFLLHFVKESKQDESGMPNNRFLAERTGGTYSTLKVQPAELEDSGVYFCASSLGRGSREQYFGPGTRLTVT.

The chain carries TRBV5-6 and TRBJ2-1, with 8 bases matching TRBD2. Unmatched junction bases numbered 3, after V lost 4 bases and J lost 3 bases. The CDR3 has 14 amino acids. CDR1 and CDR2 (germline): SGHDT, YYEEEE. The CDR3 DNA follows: TGTGCCAGCAGCCGGACTAGCAGCTACAATGAGCAGTTCTTC. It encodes CASSRTSSYNEQFF.

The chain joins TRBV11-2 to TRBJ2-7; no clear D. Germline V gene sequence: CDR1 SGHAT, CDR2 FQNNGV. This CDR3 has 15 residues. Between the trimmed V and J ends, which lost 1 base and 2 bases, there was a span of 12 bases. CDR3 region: CASSLVASSTYEQYF. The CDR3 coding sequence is TGTGCCAGCAGCTTAGTGGCTAGTTCCACCTACGAGCAGTACTTC.

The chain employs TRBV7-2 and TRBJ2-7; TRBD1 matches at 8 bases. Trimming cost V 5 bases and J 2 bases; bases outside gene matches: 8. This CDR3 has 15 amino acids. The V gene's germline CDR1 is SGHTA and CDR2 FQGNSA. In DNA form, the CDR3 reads TGTGCCAGCAGCAGGATTCCGGGACAGGCCTACGAGCAGTACTTC. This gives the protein CASSRIPGQAYEQYF.

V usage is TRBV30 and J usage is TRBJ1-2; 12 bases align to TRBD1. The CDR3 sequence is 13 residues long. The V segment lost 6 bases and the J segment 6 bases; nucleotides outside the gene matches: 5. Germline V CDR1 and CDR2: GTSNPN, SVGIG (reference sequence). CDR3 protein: CACRDRGLDGYTF. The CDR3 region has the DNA TGTGCCTGCCGGGACAGGGGGCTCGATGGCTACACCTTC.

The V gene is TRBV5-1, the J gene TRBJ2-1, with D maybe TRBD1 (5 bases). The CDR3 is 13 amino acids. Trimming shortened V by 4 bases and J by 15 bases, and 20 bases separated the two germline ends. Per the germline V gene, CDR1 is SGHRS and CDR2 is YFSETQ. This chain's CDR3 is CASSAQWGALLFF. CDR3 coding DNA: TGCGCCAGCAGCGCCCAATGGGGCGCCCTGCTGTTCTTC.

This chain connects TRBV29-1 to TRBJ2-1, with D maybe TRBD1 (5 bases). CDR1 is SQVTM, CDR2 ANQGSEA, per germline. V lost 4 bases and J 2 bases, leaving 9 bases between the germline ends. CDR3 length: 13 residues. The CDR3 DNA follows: TGCAGCGTTGTGGTAGGGGCCTACAATGAGCAGTTCTTC. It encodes CSVVVGAYNEQFF.

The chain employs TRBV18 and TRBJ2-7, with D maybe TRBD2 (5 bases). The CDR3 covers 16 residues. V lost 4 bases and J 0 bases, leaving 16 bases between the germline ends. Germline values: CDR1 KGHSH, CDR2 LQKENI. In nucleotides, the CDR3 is TGTGCCAGCTCACTAAATAGCGAGGCGCGCTCCTACGAGCAGTACTTC. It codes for CASSLNSEARSYEQYF.

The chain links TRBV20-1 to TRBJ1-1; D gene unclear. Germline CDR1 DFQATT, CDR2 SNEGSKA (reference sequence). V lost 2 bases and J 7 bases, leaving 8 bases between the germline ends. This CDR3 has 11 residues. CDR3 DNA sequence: TGCAGTGCTAGATACTCCTTTGAAGCTTTCTTT. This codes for CSARYSFEAFF.

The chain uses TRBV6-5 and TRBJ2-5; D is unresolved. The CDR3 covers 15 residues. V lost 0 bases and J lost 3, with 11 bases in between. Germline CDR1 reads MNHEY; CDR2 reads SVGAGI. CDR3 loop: CASSYSKHSEETQYF. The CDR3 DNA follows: TGTGCCAGCAGTTACTCGAAGCACAGTGAAGAGACCCAGTACTTC.

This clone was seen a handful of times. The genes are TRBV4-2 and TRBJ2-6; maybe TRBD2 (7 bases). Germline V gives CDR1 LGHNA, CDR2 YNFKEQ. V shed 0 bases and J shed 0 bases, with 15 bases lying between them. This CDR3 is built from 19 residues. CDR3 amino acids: CASSQDLGGPGSGANVLTF. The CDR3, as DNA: TGTGCCAGCAGCCAAGATCTGGGGGGGCCGGGCTCTGGGGCCAACGTCCTGACTTTC.

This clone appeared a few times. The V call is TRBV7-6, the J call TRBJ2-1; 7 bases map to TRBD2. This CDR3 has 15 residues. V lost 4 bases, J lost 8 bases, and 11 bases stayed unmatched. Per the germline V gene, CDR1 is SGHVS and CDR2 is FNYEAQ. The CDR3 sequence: CASSSPGGINHEQFF. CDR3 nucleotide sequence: TGTGCCAGCAGCTCTCCGGGGGGAATCAACCATGAGCAGTTCTTC. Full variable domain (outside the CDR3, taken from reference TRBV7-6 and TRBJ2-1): GAGVSQSPRYKVTKRGQDVALRCDPISGHVSLYWYRQALGQGPEFLTYFNYEAQQDKSGLPNDRFSAERPEGSISTLTIQRTEQRDSAMYRCASSSPGGINHEQFFGPGTRLTVL.

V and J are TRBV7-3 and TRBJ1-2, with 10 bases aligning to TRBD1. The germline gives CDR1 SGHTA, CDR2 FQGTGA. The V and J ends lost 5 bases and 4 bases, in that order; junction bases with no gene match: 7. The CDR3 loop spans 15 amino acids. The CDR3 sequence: CASSPGTGVSYGYTF. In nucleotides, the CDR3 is TGTGCCAGCAGCCCCGGGACAGGGGTGTCCTATGGCTACACCTTC.

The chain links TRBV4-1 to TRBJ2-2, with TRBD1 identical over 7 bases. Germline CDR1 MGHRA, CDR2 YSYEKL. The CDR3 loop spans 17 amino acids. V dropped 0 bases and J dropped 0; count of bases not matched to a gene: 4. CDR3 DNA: TGCGCCAGCAGCCAAGACGGGCAGGGGGCGAACACCGGGGAGCTGTTTTTT. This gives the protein CASSQDGQGANTGELFF.

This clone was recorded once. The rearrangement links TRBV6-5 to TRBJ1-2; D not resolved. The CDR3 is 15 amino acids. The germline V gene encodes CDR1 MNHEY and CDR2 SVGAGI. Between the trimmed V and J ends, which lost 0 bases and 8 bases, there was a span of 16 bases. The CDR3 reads CASSYSAVMELGYTF. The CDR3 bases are TGTGCCAGCAGTTACTCAGCCGTTATGGAGTTAGGCTACACCTTC.

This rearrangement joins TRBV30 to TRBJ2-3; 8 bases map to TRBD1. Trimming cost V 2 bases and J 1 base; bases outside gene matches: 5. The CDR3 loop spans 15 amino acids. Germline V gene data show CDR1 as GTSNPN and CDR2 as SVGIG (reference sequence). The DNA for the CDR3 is TGTGCCTGGAGTAGCGGACAGGGAGGCACAGATACGCAGTATTTT. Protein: CAWSSGQGGTDTQYF.

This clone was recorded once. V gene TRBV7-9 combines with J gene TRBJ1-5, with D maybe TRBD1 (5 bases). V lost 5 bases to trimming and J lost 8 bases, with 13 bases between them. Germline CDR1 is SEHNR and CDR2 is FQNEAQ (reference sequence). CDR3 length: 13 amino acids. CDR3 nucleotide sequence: TGTGCCAGCAGCCGGGACGGCGGGGAGCCCCAGCATTTT. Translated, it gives CASSRDGGEPQHF. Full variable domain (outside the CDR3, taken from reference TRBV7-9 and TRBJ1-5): DTGVSQNPRHKITKRGQNVTFRCDPISEHNRLYWYRQTLGQGPEFLTYFQNEAQLEKSRLLSDRFSAERPKGSFSTLEIQRTEQGDSAMYLCASSRDGGEPQHFGDGTRLSIL.